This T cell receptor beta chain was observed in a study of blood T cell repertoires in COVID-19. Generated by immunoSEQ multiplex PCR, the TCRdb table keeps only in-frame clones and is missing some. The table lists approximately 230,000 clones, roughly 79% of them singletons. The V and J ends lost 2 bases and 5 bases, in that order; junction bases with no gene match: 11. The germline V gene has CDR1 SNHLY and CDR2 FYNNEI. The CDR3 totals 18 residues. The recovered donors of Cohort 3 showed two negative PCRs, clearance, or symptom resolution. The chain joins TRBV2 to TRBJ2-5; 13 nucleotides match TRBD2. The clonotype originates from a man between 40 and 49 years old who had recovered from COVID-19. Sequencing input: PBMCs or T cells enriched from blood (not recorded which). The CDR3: CASSETRTSGSRRETQYF. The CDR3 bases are TGTGCCAGCAGTGAAACAAGGACTAGCGGGAGTCGTAGGGAGACCCAGTACTTC.